These T cell receptor beta chains were read from a single sample in a study of STAT5B mutations in CD4+ large granular lymphocyte leukemia. The data were produced by immunoSEQ multiplex PCR, yet TCRdb's version contains in-frame clones alone and is incomplete. This sample has about 30,000 clones, with 76% found just once. Input material: CD4+ T cells from blood buffy coats. These receptors were collected from a human donor in good health. CDR3s include the opening cysteine and the closing phenylalanine or tryptophan. The D gene is left open where the match is weak. Only part of the rows carry a size: once, few, many, or a class if the clone is expanded.

>NA|TRBV6-5|15|TRBD2|TRBJ2-1
CASSYSRREGQEQFF
TGTGCCAGCAGTTACTCGAGGCGGGAGGGCCAGGAGCAGTTCTTC
>few|TRBV6-1|10|NA|TRBJ1-6
CASSEFALHF
TGTGCCAGCAGTGAATTTGCCCTCCACTTT
>NA|TRBV9|15|NA|TRBJ2-7
CASSVATGVGYEQYF
TGTGCCAGCAGCGTAGCTACGGGAGTGGGCTACGAGCAGTACTTC
>NA|TRBV5-1|15|NA|TRBJ2-3
CASSWGASGADTQYF
TGCGCCAGCAGCTGGGGGGCTAGCGGCGCAGATACGCAGTATTTT
>NA|TRBV5-5|15|NA|TRBJ1-2
CASSLDGRTSWGYTF
TGTGCCAGCAGCTTGGATGGACGGACCAGCTGGGGCTACACCTTC
>NA|TRBV5-1|15|TRBD1|TRBJ2-3
CASSFGTALGDTQYF
TGCGCCAGCAGCTTCGGGACAGCCCTTGGGGATACGCAGTATTTT
>NA|TRBV7-8|11|NA|TRBJ2-1
CASSLRGEQFF
TGTGCCAGCAGCTTAAGGGGTGAGCAGTTCTTC
>NA|TRBV5-6|13|NA|TRBJ2-5
CASSLVGPETQYF
TGTGCCAGCAGCTTAGTGGGGCCAGAGACCCAGTACTTC
>NA|TRBV29-1|11|NA|TRBJ1-3
CSVMVGNTIYF
TGCAGCGTCATGGTTGGAAACACCATATATTTT
>few|TRBV18|14|NA|TRBJ2-6
CASSPQSGANVLTF
TGTGCCAGCTCACCCCAGTCTGGGGCCAACGTCCTGACTTTC
>NA|TRBV5-4|15|TRBD1|TRBJ2-5
CASSLGTGPGETQYF
TGTGCCAGCAGCTTGGGGACAGGACCTGGGGAGACCCAGTACTTC
>NA|TRBV18|16|NA|TRBJ2-2
CASSPLTGLDTGELFF
TGTGCCAGCTCACCACTTACGGGATTAGACACCGGGGAGCTGTTTTTT
>NA|TRBV29-1|13|TRBD1|TRBJ1-1
CSAADRVNTEAFF
TGCAGCGCCGCCGACAGGGTGAACACTGAAGCTTTCTTT
>NA|TRBV5-1|14|NA|TRBJ1-2
CASSPGGRGGGYTF
TGCGCCAGCAGCCCCGGGGGTAGGGGTGGCGGCTACACCTTC
>once|TRBV5-1|12|NA|TRBJ2-7
CASREFSYEQYF
TGCGCCAGCAGGGAGTTCTCCTACGAGCAGTACTTC
>NA|TRBV28|14|NA|TRBJ1-1
CASSLELRGSEAFF
TGTGCCAGCAGTTTAGAGCTTCGGGGGTCTGAAGCTTTCTTT
>NA|TRBV18|15|NA|TRBJ1-4
CASSPQQATNEKLFF
TGTGCCAGCTCACCTCAACAAGCAACTAATGAAAAACTGTTTTTT
>few|TRBV19|15|TRBD1|TRBJ1-1
CASRKGQGRIAEAFF
TGTGCCAGTAGAAAGGGACAGGGGAGGATAGCTGAAGCTTTCTTT
>NA|TRBV7-2|15|TRBD2|TRBJ2-5
CASSVAGAGGETQYF
TGTGCCAGCAGTGTAGCGGGAGCGGGTGGAGAGACCCAGTACTTC
>NA|TRBV9|16|NA|TRBJ1-5
CASSVVSGRGNQPQHF
TGTGCCAGCAGCGTAGTATCGGGCAGGGGTAATCAGCCCCAGCATTTT
>once|TRBV4-3|13|TRBD1|TRBJ1-2
CASSQRTGDGYTF
TGCGCCAGCAGCCAAAGGACAGGGGATGGCTACACCTTC
>NA|TRBV6-4|13|NA|TRBJ2-5
CASSEGPTETQYF
TGTGCCAGCAGTGAAGGCCCCACAGAGACCCAGTACTTC
>NA|TRBV9|17|TRBD2|TRBJ2-2
CASSVTSGRAWTGELFF
TGTGCCAGCAGCGTTACTAGCGGGAGGGCCTGGACCGGGGAGCTGTTTTTT
>NA|TRBV25-1|12|TRBD2|TRBJ2-7
CASRSRGGEQYF
TGTGCCAGCAGATCTCGCGGGGGCGAGCAGTACTTC
>NA|TRBV19|17|NA|TRBJ1-1
CASSMARGLGMNTEAFF
TGTGCCAGTAGTATGGCCAGGGGATTGGGAATGAACACTGAAGCTTTCTTT
>few|TRBV30|12|NA|TRBJ1-1
CACRGVNTEAFF
TGTGCCTGCAGGGGTGTGAACACTGAAGCTTTCTTT
>NA|TRBV6-6|13|NA|TRBJ1-5
CASLGARNQPQHF
TGTGCCAGCCTTGGGGCCCGCAATCAGCCCCAGCATTTT
>NA|TRBV5-1|13|NA|TRBJ2-3
CASSLAYADTQYF
TGCGCCAGCAGCTTGGCCTATGCAGATACGCAGTATTTT
>NA|TRBV6-6|13|NA|TRBJ1-6
CASSYSRDSPLHF
TGTGCCAGCAGTTACAGTCGCGATTCACCCCTCCACTTT
>NA|TRBV6-1|14|NA|TRBJ2-7
CASSSPRPNYEQYF
TGTGCCAGCAGTTCCCCGAGACCGAACTACGAGCAGTACTTC
>NA|TRBV4-3|17|NA|TRBJ1-3
CASSQDSTPSSGNTIYF
TGCGCCAGCAGCCAAGATTCAACACCGAGCTCTGGAAACACCATATATTTT
>NA|TRBV6-5|15|NA|TRBJ2-7
CASSYSGQGIYEQYF
TGTGCCAGCAGTTACTCTGGGCAGGGGATATACGAGCAGTACTTC
>NA|TRBV28|14|NA|TRBJ1-4
CASRLTGLGEKLFF
TGTGCCAGCAGACTTACAGGGTTGGGTGAAAAACTGTTTTTT
>once|TRBV7-2|14|TRBD1|TRBJ1-2
CASSRDRGQDGYTF
TGTGCCAGCAGCCGGGACAGGGGGCAGGATGGCTACACCTTC
>NA|TRBV6-5|12|NA|TRBJ1-2
CASRQPKKGYTF
TGTGCCAGCAGACAGCCCAAAAAGGGCTACACCTTC
>NA|TRBV21-1|20|NA|TRBJ2-3
CASSKEGGEIGAGGGDTQYF
TGTGCCAGCAGCAAAGAAGGAGGGGAAATCGGGGCGGGAGGAGGGGATACGCAGTATTTT
>NA|TRBV29-1|12|NA|TRBJ1-1
CSVEDLIRSAFF
TGCAGCGTTGAAGATCTTATACGGTCAGCTTTCTTT